These T cell receptor beta chains were read from a single sample in a study of early T cells in non-severe SARS-CoV-2 infection. TCRdb used MiXCR to reprocess the 5' RACE reads, holding one entry per CDR3 protein. This sample carries around 70,000 distinct CDR3 sequences, around 9% of them seen once, and the ten largest clones take approximately 3%. Sample: whole blood. The origin of the receptors is an adult who was a healthcare worker with PCR-confirmed SARS-CoV-2 infection or an uninfected control (not recorded which). Each CDR3 is given with its conserved first and last residue. D genes are given only for firm matches. Rows may omit the clone size; those that give it use once, few, many or a size class.

cdr3_aa cdr3_nt v_call clone_size d_call j_call cdr3_length
CASSQENGGNYEQYF TGTGCCAGCAGCCAAGAAAATGGAGGGAACTACGAGCAGTACTTC TRBV4-2 many . TRBJ2-7 15
CAISESEGTVTDTQYF TGTGCCATCAGTGAGTCAGAGGGAACGGTAACAGATACGCAGTATTTT TRBV10-3 many . TRBJ2-3 16
CATSDSSFSSYNEQFF TGTGCCACCAGTGATTCTAGTTTTTCCTCCTACAATGAGCAGTTCTTC TRBV24-1 . . TRBJ2-1 16
CASSWTGDSNQPQHF TGCGCCAGCAGCTGGACAGGAGATAGCAATCAGCCCCAGCATTTT TRBV5-1 many TRBD1 TRBJ1-5 15
CATSKAGGNQPQHF TGTGCCACCAGTAAAGCAGGGGGCAATCAGCCCCAGCATTTT TRBV24-1 . . TRBJ1-5 14
CASSLSGQRLSNEQFF TGTGCCAGCAGTCTTTCAGGACAGCGCCTCAGCAATGAGCAGTTCTTC TRBV6-6 many . TRBJ2-1 16
CASSYQTGILGYTF TGTGCCAGCAGTTACCAGACAGGGATTCTTGGCTACACCTTC TRBV6-6 . TRBD1 TRBJ1-2 14
CASSGPGEKLFF TGTGCCAGCAGCGGACCAGGGGAAAAACTGTTTTTT TRBV5-6 few . TRBJ1-4 12
CASSPGTGDNGYTF TGTGCCAGCTCACCCGGGACAGGGGACAATGGCTACACCTTC TRBV18 few TRBD1 TRBJ1-2 14
CAISESDEQFF TGTGCCATCAGCGAGTCTGATGAGCAGTTCTTC TRBV10-3 few . TRBJ2-1 11
CAIRDGLAGATDTQYF TGTGCCATCAGGGATGGGCTAGCGGGAGCAACAGATACGCAGTATTTT TRBV10-3 . TRBD2 TRBJ2-3 16
CASSGSVTDTQYF TGTGCCAGCAGTGGTTCTGTGACAGATACGCAGTATTTT TRBV6-1 . . TRBJ2-3 13
CASRPGRPNTEAFF TGTGCCAGCAGACCGGGACGGCCCAACACTGAAGCTTTCTTT TRBV28 many . TRBJ1-1 14
CASSPTAGTSGRASEQYF TGTGCCAGCAGCCCGACCGCCGGGACTAGCGGGAGGGCATCCGAGCAGTACTTC TRBV11-2 few TRBD2 TRBJ2-7 18
CASSSRDRGLVEQYF TGTGCCAGCAGCTCCCGGGACAGGGGGCTGGTCGAGCAGTACTTC TRBV7-2 . TRBD1 TRBJ2-7 15
CASSLKGQGARETQYF TGTGCCAGCAGTTTAAAGGGACAGGGTGCACGAGAGACCCAGTACTTC TRBV27 . TRBD1 TRBJ2-5 16
CSAREGLANEQFF TGCAGTGCAAGAGAGGGACTAGCGAATGAGCAGTTCTTC TRBV20-1 . TRBD2 TRBJ2-1 13
CATSDQDRYNEQFF TGTGCCACCAGTGATCAGGACAGATACAATGAGCAGTTCTTC TRBV24-1 many . TRBJ2-1 14
CSAERTGQETQYF TGCAGTGCGGAACGCACAGGTCAAGAGACCCAGTACTTC TRBV20-1 . . TRBJ2-5 13
CASSRQTGTGELFF TGTGCCAGCAGCCGGCAAACAGGGACCGGGGAGCTGTTTTTT TRBV3-1 once . TRBJ2-2 14
CASTLDTEAFF TGTGCCAGCACTTTAGACACTGAAGCTTTCTTT TRBV12-3/TRBV12-4 few . TRBJ1-1 11
CASRSEGTNTEAFF TGTGCCAGCCGATCTGAGGGGACGAACACTGAAGCTTTCTTT TRBV7-9 many . TRBJ1-1 14
CASSLETRGEQYF TGTGCCAGCAGCTTAGAGACTAGAGGCGAGCAGTACTTC TRBV11-3 few . TRBJ2-7 13
CSARDGALASFYNEQFF TGCAGTGCTAGAGATGGAGCACTAGCCTCTTTCTACAATGAGCAGTTCTTC TRBV20-1 . . TRBJ2-1 17
CASKSVTDTQYF TGCGCCAGCAAGAGCGTCACAGATACGCAGTATTTT TRBV5-1 few . TRBJ2-3 12
CSVGGEENEQFF TGCAGCGTTGGAGGTGAGGAGAATGAGCAGTTCTTC TRBV29-1 . . TRBJ2-1 12
CATSRERPGELFF TGTGCCACCAGCAGGGAGCGTCCCGGGGAGCTGTTTTTT TRBV15 few . TRBJ2-2 13
CASSMSGPSGANVLTF TGTGCCAGTAGTATGTCGGGACCCTCTGGGGCCAACGTCCTGACTTTC TRBV19 . . TRBJ2-6 16
CASSQRTEGETQYF TGCGCCAGCAGCCAAAGGACAGAAGGGGAGACCCAGTACTTC TRBV5-1 few . TRBJ2-5 14
CASSRTTQTDTQYF TGTGCCAGCAGCCGGACCACCCAAACAGATACGCAGTATTTT TRBV12-3/TRBV12-4 many . TRBJ2-3 14
CASKGVGQANEKLFF TGCGCCAGCAAAGGAGTGGGACAAGCTAATGAAAAACTGTTTTTT TRBV4-1 many . TRBJ1-4 15